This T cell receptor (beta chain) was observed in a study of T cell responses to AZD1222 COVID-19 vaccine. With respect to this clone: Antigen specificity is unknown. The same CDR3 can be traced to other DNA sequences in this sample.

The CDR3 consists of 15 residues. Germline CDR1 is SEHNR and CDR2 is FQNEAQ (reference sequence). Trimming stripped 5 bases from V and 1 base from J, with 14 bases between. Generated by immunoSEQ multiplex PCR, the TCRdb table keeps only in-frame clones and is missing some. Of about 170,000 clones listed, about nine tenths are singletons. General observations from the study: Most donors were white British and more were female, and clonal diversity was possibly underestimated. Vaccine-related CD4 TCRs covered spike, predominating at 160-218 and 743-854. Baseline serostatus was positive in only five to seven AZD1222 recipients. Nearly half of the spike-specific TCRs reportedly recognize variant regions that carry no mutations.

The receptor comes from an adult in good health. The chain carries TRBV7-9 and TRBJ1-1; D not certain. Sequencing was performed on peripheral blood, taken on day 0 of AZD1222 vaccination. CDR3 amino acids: CASSPPGVSNTEAFF. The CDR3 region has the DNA TGTGCCAGCAGCCCACCTGGGGTATCGAACACTGAAGCTTTCTTT.